This entry lists 7 T cell receptor beta chains sequenced from one sample in a study of blood T cell repertoires in COVID-19. Here immunoSEQ multiplex PCR was the method, and the copy in TCRdb shows in-frame clones only, minus some. Of approximately 120,000 clones in the sample, around 87% were seen once. The sequencing input was peripheral blood. These receptors were taken from a woman aged 45-60 years who had recovered from COVID-19.

V usage is TRBV27 and J usage is TRBJ2-1; TRBD2 agrees at 8 bases. Per the germline V gene, CDR1 is MNHEY and CDR2 is SMNVEV (reference sequence). The CDR3 runs to 14 residues. V lost 6 bases, J lost 8 bases, and 9 bases stayed unmatched. The CDR3 spells CASRVGGGPHEQFF. CDR3 bases: TGTGCCAGCAGGGTGGGCGGGGGGCCCCATGAGCAGTTCTTC.

This chain uses TRBV18 with TRBJ2-3, with a tentative D call TRBD2 (7 bases). Germline assignment: CDR1 KGHSH and CDR2 LQKENI. This CDR3 contains 18 residues. Trimming cost V 2 bases and J 1 base, with 19 bases left between them. The CDR3 DNA reads as TGTGCCAGCTCACCAAGGGGGGGCGCAGTTGTTGGCACAGATACGCAGTATTTT. Its translation is CASSPRGGAVVGTDTQYF.

The sample holds a few counts of this clone. This chain joins TRBV6-6 and TRBJ2-7; 8 positions match TRBD2. This CDR3 region has 15 residues. Germline V lookup: CDR1 MNHNY, CDR2 SVGAGI (reference sequence). V was pared by 11 bases and J by 1 base, with 13 bases of the junction left unmatched. The CDR3 nucleotides read TGTGCCGCGGCGGGGGGCGGTGCCGGATCCTACGAGCAGTACTTC. It translates to CAAAGGGAGSYEQYF.

This chain joins TRBV12-3 or TRBV12-4 and TRBJ1-3; the D gene is possibly TRBD1 (5 bases). This CDR3 contains 12 residues. Between the trimmed V and J ends, which lost 6 bases and 4 bases, there was a span of 7 bases. The DNA of the CDR3 is TGTGCCAGCAGCCGGGGGGGAAACACCATATATTTT. It specifies CASSRGGNTIYF.

The V and J genes are TRBV28 and TRBJ1-1; the D gene is possibly TRBD1 (5 bases). This CDR3 contains 15 residues. CDR1 MDHEN and CDR2 SYDVKM come from the germline V gene. The V and J ends lost 3 bases and 4 bases respectively, with 15 bases between them. The CDR3, as DNA: TGTGCCAGCAGTTTCGCGGGGGATCTGGGCACTGAAGCTTTCTTT. Amino acids: CASSFAGDLGTEAFF.

The genes are TRBV27 and TRBJ2-7, with TRBD2 matching over 13 bases. This CDR3 has 14 amino acids. Losses at the gene ends were 6 bases for V and 6 bases for J; bases not matched to a gene: 5. The germline V gene has CDR1 MNHEY and CDR2 SMNVEV (reference sequence). CDR3 sequence: CASRTGLAGVEQYF. The CDR3 DNA follows: TGTGCCAGCAGAACAGGACTAGCGGGAGTCGAGCAGTACTTC.

The chain links TRBV21-1 to TRBJ2-7; TRBD1, the table's D call, lacks a check against the DNA. TRBV21-1 constitutes a pseudogene. CDR3 size: 14 residues. The CDR3 loop reads CASSGRDIHYEQYF. The DNA for the CDR3 is TGTGCCAGCAGCGGTCGGGACATCCACTACGAGCAGTACTTC.